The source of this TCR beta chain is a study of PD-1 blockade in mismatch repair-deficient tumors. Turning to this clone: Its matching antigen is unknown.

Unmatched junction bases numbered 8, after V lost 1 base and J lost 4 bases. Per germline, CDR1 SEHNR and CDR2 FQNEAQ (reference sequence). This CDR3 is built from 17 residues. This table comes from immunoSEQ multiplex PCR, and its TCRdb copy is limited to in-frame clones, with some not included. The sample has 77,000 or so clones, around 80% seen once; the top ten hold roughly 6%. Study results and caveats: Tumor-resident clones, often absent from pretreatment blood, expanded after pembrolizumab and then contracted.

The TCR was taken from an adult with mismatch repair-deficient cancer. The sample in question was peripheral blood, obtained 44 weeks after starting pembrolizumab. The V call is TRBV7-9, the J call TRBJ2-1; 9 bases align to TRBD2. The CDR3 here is CASSLDGAGGPYNEQFF. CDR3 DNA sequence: TGTGCCAGCAGCTTAGATGGAGCGGGAGGACCTTACAATGAGCAGTTCTTC.